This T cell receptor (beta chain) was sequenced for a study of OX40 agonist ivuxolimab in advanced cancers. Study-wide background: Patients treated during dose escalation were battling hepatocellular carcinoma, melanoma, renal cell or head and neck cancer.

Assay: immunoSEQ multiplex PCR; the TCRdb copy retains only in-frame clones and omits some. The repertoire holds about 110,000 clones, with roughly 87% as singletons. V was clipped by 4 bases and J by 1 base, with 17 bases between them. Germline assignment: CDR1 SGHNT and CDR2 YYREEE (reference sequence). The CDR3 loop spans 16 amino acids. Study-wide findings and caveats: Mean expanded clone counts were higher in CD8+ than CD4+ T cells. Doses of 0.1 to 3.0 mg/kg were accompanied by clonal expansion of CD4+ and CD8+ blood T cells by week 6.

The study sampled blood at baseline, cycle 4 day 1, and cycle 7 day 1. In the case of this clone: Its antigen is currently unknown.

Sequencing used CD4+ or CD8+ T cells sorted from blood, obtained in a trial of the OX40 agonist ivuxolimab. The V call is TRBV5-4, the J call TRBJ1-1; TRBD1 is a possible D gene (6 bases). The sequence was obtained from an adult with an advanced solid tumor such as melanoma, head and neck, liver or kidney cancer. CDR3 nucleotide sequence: TGTGCCAGCAGCCGCGATGCAAGAGGGGGGAACACTGAAGCTTTCTTT. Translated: CASSRDARGGNTEAFF.